This TCR beta chain emerged from a study of spatial heterogeneity in lung cancer (dated by TCRdb to the late 2010s). Background on the whole study: Donors were 72 patients with early-stage, untreated non-small cell lung cancer from the lung TRACERx cohort. Follow-up PBMC samples were sequenced whenever available, and the median time to follow-up was 2 to 3 years after resection. Beta-chain transcripts were consistently detected in greater numbers than alpha-chain transcripts, which likely reflected higher beta-chain transcript abundance. In the raw uncorrected reads, each unique combination of TCR and UMI appeared more than ten times on average. The study quantitatively compared TCR alpha and beta repertoires across multiple tumor regions, matched nontumor lung and blood in non-small cell lung cancer. Nonsynonymous mutation counts, determined by whole-exome sequencing of tumor tissue, were related to TCR repertoire features. Both alpha and beta chains were TCR-sequenced in samples taken at surgery, namely 220 tumor regions, around 64 matched nontumor lung samples and just over 55 PBMC samples. The study at large found these results: Additional single-cell paired TCR alpha and beta sequencing was considered necessary to confirm, at a functional level, the hypothesis that regional TCRs recognize regional mutations. Only around 14 patients were included in the comparisons of baseline and follow-up blood repertoires. Ubiquitous expanded tumor TCRs were detected in blood more often at tumor resection than at routine follow-up.

The time point label, read with the paper, signifies: blood at routine non-recurrence follow-up after resection. For TCR sequencing, whole RNA was extracted from tumor and nontumor lung tissue, or from cryopreserved PBMC samples, and no cell sorting was done. Only patients for whom sufficient RNA was available from at least two tumor regions were selected for TCR sequencing. To prepare the library, 5' RACE was applied. The instrument was a NextSeq 500. In the TCR library protocol, a unique molecular identifier was attached to each TCR cDNA molecule so that PCR and sequencing errors could be corrected. Per the original workflow: TCR identification, UMI-based error correction and CDR3 extraction were performed with Decombinator tools. Expanded TCRs were defined as those above a frequency of 2 per 1,000, corresponding to the top 1% of the tumor frequency distribution. Each repertoire was subsampled 100 times to 5,000 TCRs, after which Renyi diversity was computed with the R vegan package. To build CDR3 similarity networks, amino acid triplet string-kernel similarity was used, and CDR3s were connected when their pairwise similarity was above 0.82. Starting from the raw public reads, TCRdb applied fastp trimming at Q25, assembled clones with MiXCR and retained in-frame beta chains. Each entry is one CDR3 protein sequence, shown with its most common DNA and genes. The V and J calls, along with clone size, are taken from TCRdb and not from the paper's own processing. In this sample the table shows around 110,000 distinct CDR3 sequences, 9.5% to 15% of which occur a single time. The ten largest clonotypes hold roughly 15% of the sample.

A note on this clonotype: The antigen it recognizes is unknown. No much larger clonotype is one base removed from it; base qualities were not supplied.

V loses 1 base, J loses 1 base, and the germline ends lie 8 bases apart. Via the germline V gene, CDR1 is SGDLS and CDR2 YYNGEE. The cysteine opens and the phenylalanine closes a CDR3 of 14 amino acids. This entry keeps only the CDR3 DNA: 42 bases, framed from base 1. The origin of this receptor is a male donor with early-stage non-small cell lung cancer. The chain is made from TRBV9 and TRBJ1-1; no D gene call is confident. The material sequenced was PBMCs, taken at follow-up. The CDR3 region has the sequence CASSVKEENTEAFF. The base sequence is TGTGCCAGCAGCGTAAAGGAGGAGAACACTGAAGCTTTCTTT.